These 21 T cell receptor beta chains share one sample of origin, sequenced in a study of CD4+ T cells in melanoma. Assay used: immunoSEQ multiplex PCR; TCRdb lists only in-frame clones, some missing. The table includes tens of thousands of clones, about 72% detected once. Specimen: tumor tissue. Every receptor here comes from a human donor with melanoma.

Points on this clone: The junction departs from the called germline gene at one end, perhaps through a read error. The rearrangement links TRBV7-7 to TRBJ2-1, with 12 bases fitting TRBD1. The CDR3 is 15 residues long. Germline values: CDR1 SSHAT, CDR2 FNYEAQ (reference sequence). The CDR3 loop is CASSLGQGAYNEQFF. CDR3 in DNA: TGTGCTAGCAGCTTGGGACAGGGGGCATACAATGAGCAGTTCTTC.

There are a few counts of this clone. V is TRBV4-1 and J is TRBJ2-1; the D call may be TRBD1 or TRBD2 (7 bases each). This CDR3 contains 15 residues. Trimming took 4 bases from V and 2 from J, leaving 12 bases between them. Germline V gene data show CDR1 as MGHRA and CDR2 as YSYEKL. CDR3 DNA sequence: TGCGCCAGCAGCCCGCAGGGGGGGCCCTACAATGAGCAGTTCTTC. Its protein is CASSPQGGPYNEQFF.

The rearrangement links TRBV5-4 to TRBJ2-4; D is tentatively TRBD1 or TRBD2 (5 bases each). Germline V gene sequence: CDR1 SGHNT, CDR2 YYREEE (reference sequence). With 4 bases removed from V and 0 bases from J, the gap between germline ends came to 14 bases. CDR3 length: 16 amino acids. CDR3: CASSPGTGIAKNIQYF. The CDR3 region has the DNA TGTGCCAGCAGCCCTGGGACGGGAATAGCCAAAAACATTCAGTACTTC.

V is TRBV30 and J is TRBJ2-5; 7 nucleotides agree with TRBD1. The germline V gene encodes CDR1 GTSNPN and CDR2 SVGIG (reference sequence). The CDR3 runs to 12 residues. After removal of 2 bases from V and 3 bases from J, the junction contained 0 bases not matched to a gene. The CDR3 sequence is CAWSTGEETQYF. The CDR3 nucleotides read TGTGCCTGGAGTACAGGGGAAGAGACCCAGTACTTC.

The chain recombines TRBV4-2 with TRBJ1-3; possible D gene TRBD1, 6 bases. The CDR3 loop spans 15 amino acids. CDR1 and CDR2 (germline): LGHNA, YNFKEQ. Trimming stripped 0 bases from V and 4 bases from J, with 10 bases between. DNA for the CDR3: TGTGCCAGCAGCCAAGAGGGGGGGCTAGGAAACACCATATATTTT. The encoded protein is CASSQEGGLGNTIYF.

This chain connects TRBV7-2 to TRBJ1-2; TRBD1 agrees at 10 bases. The CDR3 extends over 15 amino acids. CDR1 SGHTA and CDR2 FQGNSA come from the germline V gene. J lost 7 bases, V lost 2 bases, and 7 bases had no gene match. The CDR3 region has the DNA TGTGCCAGCAGCTTACGGGGACAGGGGCCTTCTGGCTACACCTTC. Protein product: CASSLRGQGPSGYTF.

V usage is TRBV7-2 and J usage is TRBJ2-2; TRBD1 aligns across 12 bases. J was trimmed by 7 bases and V by 5 bases; bases with no gene match: 5. The CDR3 loop spans 15 amino acids. Looked up from germline, CDR1 is SGHTA and CDR2 is FQGNSA. The CDR3 region is CASSMGQGADGELFF. The CDR3 region has the DNA TGTGCCAGCAGCATGGGACAGGGGGCCGACGGGGAGCTGTTTTTT.

J is TRBJ2-7 and V is TRBV10-2, with D unresolved. The CDR3 has 14 residues. Trimming stripped 3 bases from V and 1 base from J, with 10 bases between. CDR1 is WSHSY, CDR2 SAAADI, per germline. CDR3 in DNA: TGCGCCAGCAGTGAATTGGCCAGGTCCTACGAGCAGTACTTC. Its protein is CASSELARSYEQYF.

The chain uses TRBV5-5 and TRBJ1-1; possibly TRBD1 for D (5 bases). The germline V and J ends were trimmed by 3 bases and 5 bases, with 14 bases remaining between them. This CDR3 contains 14 residues. Germline V gives CDR1 SGHKS, CDR2 YYEKEE (reference sequence). CDR3 in amino acids: CASSSLAGRTEAFF. The CDR3, as DNA: TGTGCCAGCAGCTCCTTGGCAGGGCGGACTGAAGCTTTCTTT.

This chain links TRBV9 with TRBJ2-1, with D tentatively TRBD1 (5 bases). Trimming shortened V by 0 bases and J by 8 bases, and 15 bases separated the two germline ends. The CDR3 loop spans 15 amino acids. Per the germline V gene, CDR1 is SGDLS and CDR2 is YYNGEE. The CDR3 region has the DNA TGTGCCAGCAGCGTAGTCCCCAGGGTAGAAGATGAGCAGTTCTTC. Protein: CASSVVPRVEDEQFF.

V gene TRBV15 combines with J gene TRBJ2-5, with D hard to call. V lost 0 bases and J 2 bases, leaving 10 bases between the germline ends. CDR3 length: 15 residues. Germline CDR1 reads LNHNV; CDR2 reads YYDKDF (reference sequence). The CDR3 sequence is CATSRDRRPQETQYF. CDR3 DNA: TGTGCCACCAGCAGAGATCGGCGGCCACAAGAGACCCAGTACTTC.

DNA of the CDR3: TGTGCCAGCAGCCCCGGACCCTCCTTAGCGCCTTACGAGCAGTACTTC. Amino acids: CASSPGPSLAPYEQYF. The chain couples TRBV7-3 to TRBJ2-7; TRBD2 is a possible D gene (5 bases). Per germline, CDR1 SGHTA and CDR2 FQGTGA. CDR3 length equals 16 residues. V lost 5 bases and J 4 bases, leaving 21 bases between the germline ends.

This chain links TRBV29-1 with TRBJ2-7, with D possibly TRBD2 on 5 matching bases. The CDR3 extends over 12 amino acids. V lost 1 base, J lost 4 bases, and 8 bases lay in between. Germline assignment: CDR1 SQVTM and CDR2 ANQGSEA. CDR3 in amino acids: CSVEGGHYEQYF. Here the CDR3 DNA reads TGCAGCGTTGAAGGAGGGCATTACGAGCAGTACTTC.

This rearrangement joins TRBV5-1 to TRBJ2-5; TRBD2 matches 9 bases. CDR3 size: 17 residues. Trimming cost V 2 bases and J 1 base; bases outside gene matches: 9. The V gene's germline CDR1 is SGHRS and CDR2 YFSETQ. This CDR3 reads CASSLRGLAGLQETQYF. The CDR3 bases are TGCGCCAGCAGCTTACGAGGGCTAGCGGGACTCCAAGAGACCCAGTACTTC. The whole variable domain, filled in from reference TRBV5-1 and TRBJ2-5, reads KAGVTQTPRYLIKTRGQQVTLSCSPISGHRSVSWYQQTPGQGLQFLFEYFSETQRNKGNFPGRFSGRQFSNSRSEMNVSTLELGDSALYLCASSLRGLAGLQETQYFGPGTRLLVL.

In this sample, this clone turned up once. This rearrangement joins TRBV5-6 to TRBJ1-2; 7 bases are shared with TRBD1. The length of the CDR3 is 14 residues. The trim removed 1 base at V and 4 bases at J, leaving 4 bases unmatched. CDR1 SGHDT and CDR2 YYEEEE come from the germline V gene. The CDR3 DNA follows: TGTGCCAGCAGCTTGTGGGACAGCCCCTATGGCTACACCTTC. Protein product: CASSLWDSPYGYTF.

V usage is TRBV7-2 and J usage is TRBJ2-7, with D unclear. From germline, CDR1 is SGHTA and CDR2 FQGNSA. Between the trimmed V and J ends, which lost 5 bases and 4 bases, there was a span of 9 bases. The CDR3 is 12 residues long. DNA for the CDR3: TGTGCCAGCAGCCCGACACCTTACGAGCAGTACTTC. This codes for CASSPTPYEQYF.

The CDR3: CASRLPPGRRAFF. The CDR3 DNA is TGTGCCAGCAGATTGCCCCCGGGACGTAGGGCTTTCTTT. This chain joins TRBV7-2 and TRBJ1-1; D is perhaps TRBD1 (5 bases). The germline V and J ends were trimmed by 6 bases and 11 bases, with 19 bases remaining between them. The CDR3 spans 13 residues. The germline V gene has CDR1 SGHTA and CDR2 FQGNSA.

The genes are TRBV28 and TRBJ2-7, with 10 bases aligning to TRBD1. Germline V gene lookup returns CDR1 MDHEN and CDR2 SYDVKM. The CDR3 runs to 13 residues. The J segment lost 4 bases and the V segment lost 10 bases, leaving 7 bases of the junction unmatched. CDR3 protein: CATDRGRRYEQYF. The CDR3 region has the DNA TGTGCCACCGACAGGGGGCGAAGGTACGAGCAGTACTTC.

The chain joins TRBV6-6 to TRBJ2-7, with D uncertain. The germline V gene encodes CDR1 MNHNY and CDR2 SVGAGI (reference sequence). The CDR3 loop spans 12 amino acids. V was trimmed by 2 bases and J by 3 bases, leaving 5 bases between them. The CDR3 region has the DNA TGTGCCAGCAGTTACGCTGGCTACGAGCAGTACTTC. Translating gives CASSYAGYEQYF.

This sequence joins TRBV7-2 and TRBJ2-2, with 9 bases that match TRBD1. Germline CDR1 and CDR2: SGHTA and FQGNSA. This CDR3 comprises 16 residues. The J segment lost 4 bases and the V segment lost 5 bases, leaving 8 bases of the junction unmatched. The CDR3 DNA is TGTGCCAGCAGCCCAGGCGGGACAGGGTTCACCGGGGAGCTGTTTTTT. Translation gives CASSPGGTGFTGELFF.

This clone was found many times. The chain couples TRBV19 to TRBJ2-2; D is undetermined. The CDR3 extends over 12 amino acids. Looked up from germline, CDR1 is LNHDA and CDR2 is SQIVND (reference sequence). Trimming pared 1 base from V and 7 bases from J, leaving 4 bases between. CDR3 in amino acids: CASSIGVGELFF. CDR3 bases: TGTGCCAGTAGTATAGGAGTCGGGGAGCTGTTTTTT.